Sequencing of this TCR beta chain was carried out in a study of neurological immune-mediated disorders (dated by TCRdb to between 2018 and 2021). Study-wide context: Peripheral blood TCR-beta repertoires from patients with HTLV-I-associated myelopathy (HAM/TSP), patients with multiple sclerosis, and healthy controls were compared in the study using UMI-based sequencing. Alongside PBMC samples, the set of about 100 TCR-beta libraries contained longitudinal samples, technical triplicates, and paired CD4+ and CD8+ T-cell subsets that had been sorted. The cohort included about 70 subjects: around 15 with HAM/TSP, approximately 34 with multiple sclerosis, and 20 or so healthy controls.

This clonotype showed up many times. The clone's antigen remains unknown. Base qualities are not at hand, and no much larger clone is one base apart. The research as a whole found: TCR clonal expansion was greatest in HAM/TSP patients and smallest in MS patients, who ranked below even healthy controls. Expanded clones from different subjects shared no identical CDR3 amino acid sequences, which suggests that TCR-beta repertoires were private in all groups.

Based on the germline V gene (reference sequence), the CDR1 and CDR2 sequences are DFQATT and SNEGSKA. The cysteine opens and the phenylalanine closes a CDR3 of 16 amino acids. Kept here is only the CDR3 DNA, which spans 48 bases and is read in frame from base 1. V is reduced by 0 bases and J by 0 bases, leaving a spacing of 12 bases between them. The healthy controls were volunteers from blood banks in Maryland, USA. For the unsorted PBMC libraries, 2 million PBMCs were stored in RNAlater at -80 degrees C until RNA extraction and were used to generate the libraries. Peripheral blood was subjected to Ficoll-Hypaque density gradient centrifugation to isolate PBMCs, which were then cryopreserved in liquid nitrogen. cDNA was synthesized by template-switch 5'RACE using a primer carrying a 10-nucleotide random unique molecular identifier by which each TCR transcript was tagged. Over 180 million TCR-beta sequences, covering 15-18 subjects, were produced in each sequencing run. Total RNA was extracted with the RNeasy kit. The KAPA Real-time Library Amplification kit was used to amplify TCR-beta VDJ regions with primers targeting the TCR constant region and the 5'RACE anchor. Sample indexes and Illumina adaptors were added in a first PCR, and a second PCR then increased library yield. After purification with Ampure beads, the TCR product of roughly 650 bp was size-selected on a 2% E-gel SizeSelection system. Library quality was checked on a Bioanalyzer, concentration was measured with Qubit, and libraries were quantified with the Kapa Library Quantification kit before pooling. Libraries were sequenced paired-end 2 x 150 bp on an Illumina HiSeq 2500. To increase sequence diversity, roughly 25-31% phiX was spiked into each library pool. For the original study's pipeline: Quality-filtered reads were processed with the UMI-based MiGEC pipeline, and over 80% of raw TCR sequences were removed by the MiGEC pipeline during error correction. IMGT germline references were used for aligning VDJ genes, and each clonotype was defined as a unique CDR3 amino acid sequence together with its V-J genes. Clonal expansion, Shannon diversity and CDR3 relatedness (CalcPairwiseDistances, ClusterSamples) were evaluated with VDJtools, and phylogenetic trees were built with CLCbio workbench. Expanded clones were defined as having at least 8 unique UMIs, based on coefficient-of-variation modelling across technical triplicates. TCRdb's own reprocessing of the public reads used fastp at Q25 and MiXCR and kept productive beta chains. Merged by CDR3 protein, the rows form single entries marked with the most common genes and DNA. TCRdb, not the authors, supplied the V and J calls. Present in this sample are some 77,000 distinct CDR3 sequences, about 9.7% of which were seen just once. The top ten clonotypes cover around 1.7% of the sample.

The sample consisted of PBMCs. The chain links TRBV20-1 with TRBJ2-1; no confident D gene assignment can be made. The TCR comes from a man aged 45-60 years in good health. CDR3 loop: CSARDQVLYSYNEQFF. In nucleotide form, the sequence is TGCAGTGCTAGAGATCAGGTACTTTACTCCTACAATGAGCAGTTCTTC.